These 25 T cell receptor beta chains share one sample of origin, sequenced in a study of T cell repertoires in cytomegalovirus infection (dated by TCRdb to the late 2010s). The reads were generated on an Illumina HiSeq 1500. In TCRdb, the public reads were trimmed at Q25 with fastp and aligned with MiXCR, with productive beta chains retained. Rows merge per CDR3 protein into single entries with the most common DNA and genes. This sample has roughly 570,000 distinct CDR3 sequences in its table, and 40% of those were observed once. The biggest ten clones account for 40% to 60% of the sample. These TCRs' antigens remain unknown. The label giving this sample's treatment or condition can be read as: in vitro stimulation with specific CMV peptide epitopes to enrich CMV-specific T cells. Sequenced here: cultured PBMCs, sampled from culture after CMV antigen stimulation. These receptors all stem from a human donor in good health (CMV status not recorded). Some clones in this sample may be carry-over from other donors' samples.

A single count supports this clonotype. The rearrangement joins TRBV6-6 to TRBJ1-5, with TRBD1 identical over 9 bases. The CDR3 consists of 17 residues. V lost 5 bases to trimming and J lost 0 bases; unmatched junction nucleotides: 8. Germline CDR1 MNHNY, CDR2 SVGAGI (reference sequence). CDR3 loop: CASSAGTGSYSNQPQHF. The CDR3 region has the DNA TGTGCCAGCAGTGCCGGGACAGGGAGTTATAGCAATCAGCCCCAGCATTTT.

CDR3 protein: CASRGGIDIQYF. CDR3 bases: TGTGCCAGTAGGGGCGGGATAGACATTCAGTACTTC. The genes are TRBV19 and TRBJ2-4; maybe TRBD2 (6 bases). V lost 6 bases to trimming and J lost 8 bases, with 11 bases between them. The CDR3 loop spans 12 amino acids. CDR1 LNHDA and CDR2 SQIVND come from the germline V gene (reference sequence).

This clonotype has more than one count but fewer than ten. In DNA form, the CDR3 reads TGTGCCAGCAGCCCGTCTGGGGGTTTCTATGGCTACACCTTC. Protein product: CASSPSGGFYGYTF. The V and J genes are TRBV7-2 and TRBJ1-2, with D possibly TRBD1 on 5 matching bases. The V and J ends lost 5 bases and 4 bases respectively, with 14 bases between them. This CDR3 region has 14 residues. The germline V gene encodes CDR1 SGHTA and CDR2 FQGNSA.

This clonotype has just a few counts. The CDR3: CATSRDRLETQYF. In DNA, the CDR3 is TGTGCCACCAGCAGAGATCGCTTGGAGACCCAGTACTTC. The chain recombines TRBV15 with TRBJ2-5; no reliable D call. The CDR3 extends over 13 amino acids. V was pared by 0 bases and J by 5 bases, with 7 bases between. Germline values: CDR1 LNHNV, CDR2 YYDKDF (reference sequence).

The chain employs TRBV6-2 or TRBV6-3 and TRBJ2-1; 11 positions match TRBD2. Per germline, CDR1 MNHEY and CDR2 SVGEGT. The CDR3 has 16 amino acids. The V and J ends lost 5 bases and 2 bases, in that order; junction bases with no gene match: 5. CDR3 residues: CASSESSGRTYNEQFF. The CDR3 DNA reads as TGTGCCAGCAGTGAATCTAGCGGGAGGACCTACAATGAGCAGTTCTTC.

This chain joins TRBV19 and TRBJ2-1, with D possibly matching TRBD1 (6 bases). This CDR3 region has 16 residues. Germline V CDR1 and CDR2: LNHDA, SQIVND (reference sequence). The V gene lost 8 bases and the J gene lost 5 bases, with 22 bases spanning the gap. Here the CDR3 DNA reads TGTGCCAGTGGAGGACAGTATAGATTCGGTCACAATGAGCAGTTCTTC. It translates to CASGGQYRFGHNEQFF. Full variable domain (remainder filled in from reference TRBV19 and TRBJ2-1): DGGITQSPKYLFRKEGQNVTLSCEQNLNHDAMYWYRQDPGQGLRLIYYSQIVNDFQKGDIAEGYSVSREKKESFPLTVTSAQKNPTAFYLCASGGQYRFGHNEQFFGPGTRLTVL.

The chain combines TRBV13 with TRBJ2-3; possible D gene TRBD2, 5 bases. V was shortened by 5 bases and J by 1 base, with 10 bases between the two germline ends. CDR1 and CDR2 (germline): PRHDT, FYEKMQ (reference sequence). The CDR3 covers 14 residues. Here the CDR3 reads CASSNGLGTDTQYF. In DNA form, the CDR3 reads TGTGCCAGCAGCAACGGACTTGGCACAGATACGCAGTATTTT.

This clonotype showed up many times. The genes are TRBV7-2 and TRBJ2-2; 8 bases are shared with TRBD2. The CDR3 length is 16 residues. CDR1 SGHTA and CDR2 FQGNSA come from the germline V gene. Trimming took 5 bases from V and 5 from J; bases not matched to a gene: 10. The DNA for the CDR3 is TGTGCCAGCAGCCGGACCCTAGCGGGTAGGACCGGGGAGCTGTTTTTT. Amino acid sequence: CASSRTLAGRTGELFF.

The chain recombines TRBV7-7 with TRBJ2-7, with D perhaps matching TRBD1 (6 bases). CDR3 length: 14 amino acids. Germline CDR1 reads SSHAT; CDR2 reads FNYEAQ (reference sequence). Trimming removed 5 bases from V and 3 bases from J, with 14 bases in between. CDR3 residues: CASSPTGLIYEQYF. Here the CDR3 DNA reads TGTGCCAGCAGCCCGACAGGACTGATCTACGAGCAGTACTTC.

CDR3 loop: CASSQGGVLRAGPPSDTQYF. DNA for the CDR3: TGTGCCAGCAGCCAAGGTGGGGTCCTGAGGGCGGGGCCACCTTCCGATACGCAGTATTTT. The J gene is TRBJ2-3, the V gene TRBV4-2; TRBD2 is a possible D gene (6 bases). The germline V gene has CDR1 LGHNA and CDR2 YNFKEQ. Between the trimmed V and J ends, which lost 1 base and 6 bases, there was a span of 29 bases. This CDR3 spans 20 amino acids.

V usage is TRBV19 and J usage is TRBJ2-2; D not resolved. V lost 7 bases to trimming and J lost 4 bases, with 10 bases between them. This CDR3 comprises 13 residues. CDR1 LNHDA and CDR2 SQIVND come from the germline V gene (reference sequence). CDR3 residues: CASTPRFTGELFF. The CDR3 DNA sequence: TGTGCCAGTACCCCGAGATTCACCGGGGAGCTGTTTTTT.

This clonotype was picked up many times. The chain links TRBV7-2 to TRBJ1-3; a weak D match, TRBD1 (5 bases). The germline gives CDR1 SGHTA, CDR2 FQGNSA. V was pared by 5 bases and J by 4 bases, with 12 bases between. This CDR3 comprises 14 residues. The CDR3 DNA sequence: TGTGCCAGCAGCCCACCCGGGGCCGGAAACACCATATATTTT. This gives the protein CASSPPGAGNTIYF.

V gene TRBV6-2 or TRBV6-3 combines with J gene TRBJ2-2; TRBD2 aligns across 7 bases. From germline, CDR1 is MNHEY and CDR2 SVGEGT. This CDR3 has 16 residues. V was pared by 2 bases and J by 5 bases, with 8 bases of the junction left unmatched. The CDR3, as DNA: TGTGCCAGCAGTTACATGGCGGGAGTAAGAACCGGGGAGCTGTTTTTT. Translation: CASSYMAGVRTGELFF.

The chain couples TRBV20-1 to TRBJ1-2, with no clear D. V was clipped by 4 bases and J by 7 bases, with 7 bases between them. Looked up from germline, CDR1 is DFQATT and CDR2 is SNEGSKA (reference sequence). This CDR3 comprises 10 residues. In nucleotides, the CDR3 is TGCAGTGCTAATAAACTTGGCTACACCTTC. Translating gives CSANKLGYTF.

This chain links TRBV28 with TRBJ2-7; TRBD2 might be the D (5 bases). Germline CDR1 MDHEN, CDR2 SYDVKM. V was pared by 3 bases and J by 3 bases, with 12 bases between. The CDR3 extends over 14 amino acids. This CDR3 is CASSFLGVSYEQYF. In DNA, the CDR3 is TGTGCCAGCAGTTTCCTCGGGGTTAGCTACGAGCAGTACTTC.

The chain has TRBV28 and TRBJ1-6; 7 bases are shared with TRBD1. V lost 7 bases, J lost 5 bases, and 8 bases stayed unmatched. Germline loops: CDR1 MDHEN, CDR2 SYDVKM. This CDR3 has 15 amino acids. The CDR3 here is CASTLGQLHNSPLHF. The CDR3 DNA sequence: TGTGCCAGCACCCTGGGACAGCTTCATAATTCACCCCTCCACTTT. Drawing the rest from reference TRBV28 and TRBJ1-6, the complete variable domain is DVKVTQSSRYLVKRTGEKVFLECVQDMDHENMFWYRQDPGLGLRLIYFSYDVKMKEKGDIPEGYSVSREKKERFSLILESASTNQTSMYLCASTLGQLHNSPLHFGNGTRLTVT.

The gene calls are TRBV7-6 and TRBJ2-1; 9 bases are shared with TRBD2. CDR3 size: 15 residues. With 5 bases clipped from V and 8 bases from J, the junction kept 10 bases outside the gene matches. The germline gives CDR1 SGHVS, CDR2 FNYEAQ. This chain's CDR3 is CASSGKLAGVDEQFF. CDR3 DNA sequence: TGTGCCAGCAGCGGGAAACTAGCGGGCGTCGATGAGCAGTTCTTC.

CDR3: CASSPLVEEKLFF. DNA for the CDR3: TGTGCCAGCAGCCCCCTCGTAGAAGAAAAACTGTTTTTT. V is TRBV7-2 and J is TRBJ1-4; D uncertain. V was pared by 5 bases and J by 8 bases, with 12 bases between. This CDR3 contains 13 residues. Germline CDR1 and CDR2: SGHTA and FQGNSA.

This rearrangement joins TRBV5-5 to TRBJ2-1; possibly TRBD2 for D (5 bases). The V end lost 0 bases, the J end lost 9 bases, and 13 bases lay between the germline ends. Per germline, CDR1 SGHKS and CDR2 YYEKEE (reference sequence). This CDR3 contains 14 residues. The CDR3 nucleotides read TGTGCCAGCAGCTTGGTCAAAGTGGGGAGTGAGCAGTTCTTC. This sequence encodes CASSLVKVGSEQFF.

This clonotype was counted a few times. The chain has TRBV7-2 and TRBJ2-3; 7 bases are a match to TRBD1. CDR3 size: 14 residues. CDR1 SGHTA and CDR2 FQGNSA come from the germline V gene. V lost 5 bases to trimming and J lost 1 base; unmatched junction nucleotides: 3. In DNA form, the CDR3 reads TGTGCCAGCAGCCCGGACAGGCGCACAGATACGCAGTATTTT. Its translation: CASSPDRRTDTQYF.

This chain joins TRBV6-1 and TRBJ1-2; D is unclear. Germline V CDR1 and CDR2: MNHNS, SASEGT. The CDR3 totals 13 residues. Trimming took off 7 bases at V and 7 bases at J, with 16 bases between the two ends. CDR3 DNA: TGTGCCAGCAAGGCAGGCCCGGTGGGTGGCTACACCTTC. Encoded protein: CASKAGPVGGYTF.

This clonotype has at least ten counts. The genes are TRBV7-2 and TRBJ1-2; maybe TRBD1 (6 bases). Germline values: CDR1 SGHTA, CDR2 FQGNSA. The CDR3 consists of 13 residues. V was shortened by 1 base and J by 7 bases, with 10 bases between the two germline ends. CDR3 sequence (DNA): TGTGCCAGCAGCTTAGGGGGGGCTGGTGGCTACACCTTC. Protein: CASSLGGAGGYTF.

In its sample, this clonotype was seen once. V and J are TRBV15 and TRBJ2-7, with TRBD2 matching 13 bases. The CDR3 contains 17 residues. V trimming: 4 bases; J trimming: 4 bases; junction bases outside the gene matches: 10. CDR1 and CDR2 from the germline V gene are LNHNV and YYDKDF (reference sequence). This chain's CDR3 is CATSKPHRTSGSYEQYF. The DNA of the CDR3 is TGTGCCACCAGCAAACCCCATCGGACTAGCGGGAGTTACGAGCAGTACTTC.

The J gene is TRBJ2-3, the V gene TRBV4-3; D is possibly TRBD2 (5 bases). Germline loops: CDR1 LGHNA, CDR2 YSLEER. The length of the CDR3 is 17 residues. V lost 4 bases to trimming and J lost 2 bases, with 19 bases between them. CDR3 region: CASSLRTGPGITDTQYF. The CDR3 DNA reads TGCGCCAGCAGCCTAAGAACGGGTCCCGGGATCACAGATACGCAGTATTTT.

This clonotype was observed once. The chain is built from TRBV6-6 and TRBJ2-1; maybe TRBD2 (6 bases). Germline CDR1 and CDR2: MNHNY and SVGAGI (reference sequence). V was cut by 2 bases and J by 7 bases, with 12 bases left in between. The CDR3 runs 14 residues. DNA for the CDR3: TGTGCCAGCAGTTACGGGGGGTGGGTAAATGAGCAGTTCTTC. Amino acid sequence: CASSYGGWVNEQFF.